This T cell receptor (beta chain) was recorded in a study of cytomegalovirus exposure and HLA in healthy donors. Germline values: CDR1 MNHEY, CDR2 SMNVEV (reference sequence). The CDR3 loop spans 14 amino acids. V was clipped by 7 bases and J by 3 bases, with 12 bases between them. Comments on this clone: Its antigen is not identified.

Using immunoSEQ multiplex PCR, the repertoire was profiled, and TCRdb retains in-frame clones only, with some absent. The repertoire consists of 100,000 to 150,000 clones, with roughly 95% occurring once and the leading ten covering approximately 1.5%. Study-level findings and limits: The study put 150 to 200 TCR beta chains on its list as cytomegalovirus-associated. CMV antigen specificity was confirmed in vitro for three CMV-associated chains. A classifier reportedly called cytomegalovirus status with high sensitivity and specificity.

The sequenced material came from PBMCs. The receptor's source is a man between 18 and 35 years old in good health and CMV-seronegative. The chain uses TRBV27 and TRBJ2-2, with D hard to call. This CDR3 reads CASTNVSDTGELFF. CDR3 DNA sequence: TGTGCCAGCACTAATGTCTCGGACACCGGGGAGCTGTTTTTT.